A single TCR beta chain is shown here with its context. What it recognizes is unknown. This sample stems from a study of shared clonotypes between healthy human individuals. Across the study: Donors had three CD4 naive, three CD4 memory, two CD8 naive and one CD8 memory plate apiece. General study results and limits: Among donors, clonotype sharing was expected to be affected by sequencing depth.

Sequenced by immunoSEQ multiplex PCR; TCRdb stores in-frame clones only, minus some. Among under 650,000 clones listed, 95% to 97% were seen once. The CDR3 has 15 residues. The germline V gene has CDR1 MGHRA and CDR2 YSYEKL. Trimming removed 4 bases at V and 2 bases at J, with 14 bases between. This clonotype was sampled from a woman aged 30 to 39 in good health. The rearrangement joins TRBV4-1 to TRBJ1-2; D gene uncertain. The specimen was naive CD4+ T cells sorted from blood. This sample's subset: CD45RA+ positively selected. CDR3 DNA: TGCGCCAGCAGCCCATACGCTATACTGAACTATGGCTACACCTTC. It yields the protein CASSPYAILNYGYTF.